This is a list of T cell receptor beta chains from one sample in a study of regulatory dendritic cells for organ transplantation. Sequencing was performed with immunoSEQ multiplex PCR; in TCRdb, only in-frame clones are kept and a portion is missing. In the table there are some 11,000 clones, 75% to 85% of which are singletons. For these TCRs, the target antigens are not known. The sequenced material came from naive CD8+ T cells from blood cultured with regulatory dendritic cells. The receptor set was obtained from a human donor in good health. The CDR3 runs from the conserved cysteine through the conserved F or W.

v_gene	CDR3aa
TRBV11-2	CASSLGQGSPEQYF
TRBV11-3	CASPTVGGRNTDTQYF
TRBV13	CASSLETGQGWTEAFF
TRBV13	CASSSRTGNYEQYF
TRBV7-9	CASSLVGGYNSPLHF
TRBV25-1	CASGEGGYTF
TRBV4-2	CASSQELAGGPTYNEQFF
TRBV7-9	CASSLPGQASYGYTF
TRBV9	CASSVDIRAGNTIYF
TRBV4-3	CASSQGTVSEQYF
TRBV29-1	CSVLKVREYNEQFF
TRBV5-5	CASSLDRQSSYNEQFF
TRBV7-3	CASTPVGGGAADTQYF
TRBV27	CASRPGTANNQPQHF
TRBV4-3	CASSPGARQGHYGYTF
TRBV23-1	CASSQSGNGTGEAFF
TRBV4-2	CASSQDLRGLANNEQFF
TRBV27	CASSLQGTVYEQYF
TRBV2	CASSPTGYEQFF
TRBV11-3	CASSQLAGGMETQYF
TRBV19	CASSIGRAAEQYF
TRBV4-1	CASSQVDTNEQFF
TRBV13	CASSPTQETQYF
TRBV7-2	CASSLSLSGISTDTQYF
TRBV4-1	CASSQASNYNEQFF
TRBV28	CASSLEQGSTEAFF
TRBV6-5	CASSSDGQVNLGAFF
TRBV4-1	CASLAGSTDTQYF
TRBV5-6	CASSLTPGELFF
TRBV9	CASSVEGGGIQYF
TRBV5-1	CASSPPTGSEQYF
TRBV15	CATSREGRGQYEQYF